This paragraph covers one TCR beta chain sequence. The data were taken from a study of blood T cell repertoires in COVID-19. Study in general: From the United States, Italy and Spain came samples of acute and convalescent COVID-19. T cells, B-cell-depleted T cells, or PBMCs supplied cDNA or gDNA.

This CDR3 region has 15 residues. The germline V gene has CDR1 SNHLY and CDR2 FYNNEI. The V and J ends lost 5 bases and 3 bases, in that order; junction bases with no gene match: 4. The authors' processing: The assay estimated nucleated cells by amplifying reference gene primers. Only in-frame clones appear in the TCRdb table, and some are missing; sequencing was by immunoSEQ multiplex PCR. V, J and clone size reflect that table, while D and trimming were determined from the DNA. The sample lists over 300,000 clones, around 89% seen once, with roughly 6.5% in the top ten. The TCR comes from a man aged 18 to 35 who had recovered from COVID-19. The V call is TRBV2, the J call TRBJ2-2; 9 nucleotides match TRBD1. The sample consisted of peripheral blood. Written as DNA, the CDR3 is TGTGCCAGCAGTTTAGGGACAGGGCACACCGGGGAGCTGTTTTTT. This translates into CASSLGTGHTGELFF.